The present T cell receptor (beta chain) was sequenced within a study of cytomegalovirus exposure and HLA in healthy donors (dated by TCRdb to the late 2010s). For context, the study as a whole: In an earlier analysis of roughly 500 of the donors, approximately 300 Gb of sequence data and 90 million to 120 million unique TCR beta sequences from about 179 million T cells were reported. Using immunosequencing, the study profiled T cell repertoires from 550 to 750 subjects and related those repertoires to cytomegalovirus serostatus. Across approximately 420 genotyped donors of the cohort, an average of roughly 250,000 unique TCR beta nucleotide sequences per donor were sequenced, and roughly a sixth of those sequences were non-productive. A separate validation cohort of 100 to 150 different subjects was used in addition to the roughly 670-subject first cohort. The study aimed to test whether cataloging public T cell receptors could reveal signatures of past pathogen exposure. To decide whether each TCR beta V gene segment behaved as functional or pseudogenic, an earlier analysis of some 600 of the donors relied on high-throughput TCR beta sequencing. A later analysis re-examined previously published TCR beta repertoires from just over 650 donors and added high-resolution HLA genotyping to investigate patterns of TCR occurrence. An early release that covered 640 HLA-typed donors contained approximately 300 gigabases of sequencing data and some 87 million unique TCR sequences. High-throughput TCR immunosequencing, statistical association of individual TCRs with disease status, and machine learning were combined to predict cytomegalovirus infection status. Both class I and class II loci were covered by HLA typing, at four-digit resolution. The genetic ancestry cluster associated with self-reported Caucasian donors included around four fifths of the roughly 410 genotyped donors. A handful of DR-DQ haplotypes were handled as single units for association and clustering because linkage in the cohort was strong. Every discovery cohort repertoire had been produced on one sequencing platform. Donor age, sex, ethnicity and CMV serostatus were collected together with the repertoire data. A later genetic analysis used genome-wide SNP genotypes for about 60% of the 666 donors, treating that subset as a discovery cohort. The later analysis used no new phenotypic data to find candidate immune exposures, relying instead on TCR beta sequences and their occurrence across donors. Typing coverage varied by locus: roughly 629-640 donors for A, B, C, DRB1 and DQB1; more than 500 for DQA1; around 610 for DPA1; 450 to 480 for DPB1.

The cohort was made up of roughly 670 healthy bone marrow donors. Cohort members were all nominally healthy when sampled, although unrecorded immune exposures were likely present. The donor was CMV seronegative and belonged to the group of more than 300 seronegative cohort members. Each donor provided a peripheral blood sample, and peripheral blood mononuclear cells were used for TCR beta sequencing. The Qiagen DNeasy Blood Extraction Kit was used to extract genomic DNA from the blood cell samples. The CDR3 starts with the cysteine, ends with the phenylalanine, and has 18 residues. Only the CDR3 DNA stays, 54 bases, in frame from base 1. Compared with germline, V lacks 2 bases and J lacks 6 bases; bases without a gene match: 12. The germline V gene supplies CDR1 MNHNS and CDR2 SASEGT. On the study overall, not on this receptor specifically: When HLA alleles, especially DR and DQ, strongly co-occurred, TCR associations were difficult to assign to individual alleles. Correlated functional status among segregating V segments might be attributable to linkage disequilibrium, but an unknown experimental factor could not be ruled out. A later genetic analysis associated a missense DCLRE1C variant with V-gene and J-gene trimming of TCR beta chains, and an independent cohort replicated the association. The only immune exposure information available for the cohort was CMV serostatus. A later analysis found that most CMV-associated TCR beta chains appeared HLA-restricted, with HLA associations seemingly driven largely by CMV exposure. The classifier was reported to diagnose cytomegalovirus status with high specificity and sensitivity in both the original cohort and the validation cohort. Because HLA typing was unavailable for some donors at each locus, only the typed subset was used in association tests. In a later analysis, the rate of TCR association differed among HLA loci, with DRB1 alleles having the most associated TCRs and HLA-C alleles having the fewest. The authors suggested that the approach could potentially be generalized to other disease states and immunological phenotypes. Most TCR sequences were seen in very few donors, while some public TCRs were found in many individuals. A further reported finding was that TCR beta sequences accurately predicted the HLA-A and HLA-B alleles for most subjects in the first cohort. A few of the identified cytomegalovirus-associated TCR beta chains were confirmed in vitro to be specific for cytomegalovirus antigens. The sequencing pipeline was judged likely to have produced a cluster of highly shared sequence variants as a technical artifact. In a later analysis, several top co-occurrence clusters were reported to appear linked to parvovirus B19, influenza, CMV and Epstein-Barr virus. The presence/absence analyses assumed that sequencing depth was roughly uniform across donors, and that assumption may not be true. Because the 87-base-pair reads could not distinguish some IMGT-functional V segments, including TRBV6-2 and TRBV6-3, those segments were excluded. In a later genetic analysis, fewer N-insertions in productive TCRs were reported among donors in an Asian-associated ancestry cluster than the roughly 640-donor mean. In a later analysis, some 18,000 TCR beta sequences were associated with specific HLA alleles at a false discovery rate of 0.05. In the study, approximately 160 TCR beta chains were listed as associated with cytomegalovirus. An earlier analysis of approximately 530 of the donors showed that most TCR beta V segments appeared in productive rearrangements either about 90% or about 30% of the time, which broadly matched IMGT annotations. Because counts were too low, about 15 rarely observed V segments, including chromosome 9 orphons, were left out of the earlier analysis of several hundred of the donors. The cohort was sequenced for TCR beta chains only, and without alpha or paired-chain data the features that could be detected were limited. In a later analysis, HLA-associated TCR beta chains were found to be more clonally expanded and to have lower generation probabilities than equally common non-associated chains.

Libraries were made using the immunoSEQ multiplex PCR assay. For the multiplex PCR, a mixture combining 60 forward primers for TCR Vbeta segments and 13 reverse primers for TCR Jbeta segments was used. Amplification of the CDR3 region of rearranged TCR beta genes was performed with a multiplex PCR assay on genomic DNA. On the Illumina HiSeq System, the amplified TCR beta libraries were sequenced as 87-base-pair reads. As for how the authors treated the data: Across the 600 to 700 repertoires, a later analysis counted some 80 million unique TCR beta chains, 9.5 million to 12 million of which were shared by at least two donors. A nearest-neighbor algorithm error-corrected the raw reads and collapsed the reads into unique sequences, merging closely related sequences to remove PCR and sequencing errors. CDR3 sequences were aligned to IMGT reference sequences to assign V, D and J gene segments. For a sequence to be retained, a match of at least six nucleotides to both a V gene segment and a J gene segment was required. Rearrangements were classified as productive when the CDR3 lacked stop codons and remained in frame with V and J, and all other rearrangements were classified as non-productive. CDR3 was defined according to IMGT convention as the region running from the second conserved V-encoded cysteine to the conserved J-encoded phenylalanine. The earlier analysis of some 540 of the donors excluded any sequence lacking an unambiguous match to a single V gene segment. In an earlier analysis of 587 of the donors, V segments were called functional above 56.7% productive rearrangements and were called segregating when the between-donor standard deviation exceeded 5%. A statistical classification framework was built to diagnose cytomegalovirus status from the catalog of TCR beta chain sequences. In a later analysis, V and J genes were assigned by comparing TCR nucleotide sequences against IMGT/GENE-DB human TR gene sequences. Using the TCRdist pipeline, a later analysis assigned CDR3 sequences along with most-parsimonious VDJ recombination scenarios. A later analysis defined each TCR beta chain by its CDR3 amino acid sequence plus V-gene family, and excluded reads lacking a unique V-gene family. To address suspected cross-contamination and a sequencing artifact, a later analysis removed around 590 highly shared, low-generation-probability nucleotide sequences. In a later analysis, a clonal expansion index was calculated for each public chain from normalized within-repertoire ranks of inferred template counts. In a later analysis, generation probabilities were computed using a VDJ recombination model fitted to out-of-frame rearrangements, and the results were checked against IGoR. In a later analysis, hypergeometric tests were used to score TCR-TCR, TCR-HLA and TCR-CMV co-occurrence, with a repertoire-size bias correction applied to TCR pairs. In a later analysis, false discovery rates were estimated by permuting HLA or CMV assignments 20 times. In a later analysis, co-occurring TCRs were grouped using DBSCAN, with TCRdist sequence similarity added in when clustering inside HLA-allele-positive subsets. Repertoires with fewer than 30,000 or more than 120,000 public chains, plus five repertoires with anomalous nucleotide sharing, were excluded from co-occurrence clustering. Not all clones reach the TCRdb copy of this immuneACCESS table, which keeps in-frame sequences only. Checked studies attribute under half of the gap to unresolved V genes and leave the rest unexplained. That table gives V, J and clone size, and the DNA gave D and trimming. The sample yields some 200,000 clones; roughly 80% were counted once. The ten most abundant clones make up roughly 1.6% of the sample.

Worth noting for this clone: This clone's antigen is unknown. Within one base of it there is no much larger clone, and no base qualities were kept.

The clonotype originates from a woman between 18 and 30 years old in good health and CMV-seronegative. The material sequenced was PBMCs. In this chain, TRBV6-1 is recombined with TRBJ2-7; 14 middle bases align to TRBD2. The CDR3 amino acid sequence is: CASSELNRRTSGRIEQYF. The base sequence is TGTGCCAGCAGTGAATTGAACAGGAGGACTAGCGGGAGGATCGAGCAGTACTTC.